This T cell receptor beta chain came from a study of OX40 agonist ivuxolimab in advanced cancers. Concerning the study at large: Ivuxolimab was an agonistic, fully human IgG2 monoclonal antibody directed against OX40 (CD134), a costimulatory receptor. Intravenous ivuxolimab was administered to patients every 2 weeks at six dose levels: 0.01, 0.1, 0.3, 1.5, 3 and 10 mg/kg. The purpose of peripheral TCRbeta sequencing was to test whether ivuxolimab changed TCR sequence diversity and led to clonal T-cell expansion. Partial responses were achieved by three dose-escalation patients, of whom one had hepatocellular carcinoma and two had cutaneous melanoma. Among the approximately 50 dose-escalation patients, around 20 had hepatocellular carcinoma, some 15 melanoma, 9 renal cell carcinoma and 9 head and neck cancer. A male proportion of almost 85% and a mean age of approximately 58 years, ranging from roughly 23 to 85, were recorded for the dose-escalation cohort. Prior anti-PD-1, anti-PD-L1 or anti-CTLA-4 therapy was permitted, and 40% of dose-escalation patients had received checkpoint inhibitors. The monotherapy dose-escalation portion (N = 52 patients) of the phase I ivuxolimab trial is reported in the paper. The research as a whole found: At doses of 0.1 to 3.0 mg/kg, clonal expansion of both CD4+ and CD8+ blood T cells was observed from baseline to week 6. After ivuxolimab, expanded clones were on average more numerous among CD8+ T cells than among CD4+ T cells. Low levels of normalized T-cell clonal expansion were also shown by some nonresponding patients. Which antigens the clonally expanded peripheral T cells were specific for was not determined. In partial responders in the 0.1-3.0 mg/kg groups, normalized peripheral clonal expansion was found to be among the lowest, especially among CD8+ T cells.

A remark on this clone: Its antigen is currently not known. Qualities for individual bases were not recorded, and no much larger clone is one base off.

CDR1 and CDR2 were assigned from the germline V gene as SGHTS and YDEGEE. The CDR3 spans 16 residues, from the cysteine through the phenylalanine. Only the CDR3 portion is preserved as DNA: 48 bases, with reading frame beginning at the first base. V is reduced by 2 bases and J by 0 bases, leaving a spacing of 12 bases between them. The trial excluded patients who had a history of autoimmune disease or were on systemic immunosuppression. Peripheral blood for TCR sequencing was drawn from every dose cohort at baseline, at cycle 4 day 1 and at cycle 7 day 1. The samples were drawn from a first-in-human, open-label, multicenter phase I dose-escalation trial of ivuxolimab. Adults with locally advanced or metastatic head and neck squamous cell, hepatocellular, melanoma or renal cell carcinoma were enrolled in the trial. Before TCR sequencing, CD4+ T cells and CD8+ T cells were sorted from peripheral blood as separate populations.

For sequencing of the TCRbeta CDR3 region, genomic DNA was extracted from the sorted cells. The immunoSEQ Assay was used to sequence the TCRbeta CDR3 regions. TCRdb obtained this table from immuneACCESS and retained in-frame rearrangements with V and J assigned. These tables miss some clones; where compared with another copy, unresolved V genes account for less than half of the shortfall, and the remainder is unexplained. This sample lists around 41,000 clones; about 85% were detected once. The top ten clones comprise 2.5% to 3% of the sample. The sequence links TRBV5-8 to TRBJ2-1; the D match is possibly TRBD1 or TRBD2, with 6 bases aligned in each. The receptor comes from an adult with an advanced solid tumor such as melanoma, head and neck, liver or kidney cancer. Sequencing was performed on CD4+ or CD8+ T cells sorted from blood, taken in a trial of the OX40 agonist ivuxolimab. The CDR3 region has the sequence CASSFFRGRSYNEQFF. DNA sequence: TGTGCCAGCAGCTTTTTTCGGGGGCGCTCCTACAATGAGCAGTTCTTC.